These 25 T cell receptor beta chains share one sample of origin, sequenced in a study of T cells in lung cancer brain metastases. Method: immunoSEQ multiplex PCR; TCRdb's copy keeps in-frame clones and lacks some. The repertoire includes thousands of clones, about nine tenths of them detected once, and around 5.2% sits in the top ten. Sequenced sample: tumor tissue from the primary lung tumor. These receptor sequences come from a woman between 45 and 60 years old with non-small cell lung cancer.

The V and J genes are TRBV21-1 and TRBJ2-7; no DNA check was done on the table's D call, TRBD1. TRBV21-1 is marked as a pseudogene. The CDR3 loop spans 15 amino acids. The CDR3 DNA is TGTGCCAGCAGCAAACAAAGACAGGCTGAGGACGAGCAGTACTTC. Protein: CASSKQRQAEDEQYF.

The chain links TRBV11-2 to TRBJ2-4; TRBD2 aligns across 9 bases. J gave up 6 bases and V 5 bases, and 8 bases lay outside the gene matches. CDR1 and CDR2 (germline): SGHAT, FQNNGV. The CDR3 runs 15 residues. CDR3 nucleotides: TGTGCCAGCAGCCGGGGGCGGGGGGGCATAAACATTCAGTACTTC. Protein: CASSRGRGGINIQYF.

This clone was seen a single time. The rearrangement links TRBV19 to TRBJ1-2, with D possibly matching TRBD1 (6 bases). Trimming took off 4 bases at V and 1 base at J, with 10 bases between the two ends. The CDR3 loop spans 14 amino acids. CDR1 and CDR2 from the germline V gene are LNHDA and SQIVND (reference sequence). The CDR3 reads CASSRGGLNYGYTF. Written as DNA, the CDR3 is TGTGCCAGTAGTAGAGGGGGGCTTAACTATGGCTACACCTTC. Looking up the rest from reference TRBV19 and TRBJ1-2 gives the full variable domain: DGGITQSPKYLFRKEGQNVTLSCEQNLNHDAMYWYRQDPGQGLRLIYYSQIVNDFQKGDIAEGYSVSREKKESFPLTVTSAQKNPTAFYLCASSRGGLNYGYTFGSGTRLTVV.

V gene TRBV11-2 combines with J gene TRBJ1-3; D might be TRBD1 (5 bases). The germline V and J ends were trimmed by 5 bases and 0 bases, with 11 bases remaining between them. Germline V lookup: CDR1 SGHAT, CDR2 FQNNGV. This CDR3 spans 15 amino acids. The CDR3 spells CASSIGHLSGNTIYF. In DNA form, the CDR3 reads TGTGCCAGCAGCATCGGACACCTCTCTGGAAACACCATATATTTT.

The chain couples TRBV5-1 to TRBJ1-6, with 7 bases that match TRBD1. With 3 bases clipped from V and 7 bases from J, the junction kept 4 bases outside the gene matches. CDR3 length equals 14 residues. From germline, CDR1 is SGHRS and CDR2 YFSETQ. In nucleotides, the CDR3 is TGCGCCAGCAGCTCGGGACAGCAAAATTCACCCCTCCACTTT. Its protein is CASSSGQQNSPLHF.

J is TRBJ2-1 and V is TRBV29-1, with a tentative D call TRBD2 (6 bases). Germline loops: CDR1 SQVTM, CDR2 ANQGSEA. V lost 3 bases and J lost 8, with 17 bases in between. The CDR3 covers 14 residues. Written as DNA, the CDR3 is TGCAGCGTTGATTCGGGGGTAATAAGGGATGAGCAGTTCTTC. It specifies CSVDSGVIRDEQFF.

The J gene is TRBJ2-7, the V gene TRBV9; tentatively, D is TRBD2 (5 bases). The CDR3 contains 16 residues. Trimming shortened V by 0 bases and J by 5 bases, and 18 bases separated the two germline ends. CDR1 and CDR2 from the germline V gene are SGDLS and YYNGEE. The CDR3 DNA follows: TGTGCCAGCAGCGTAGGATTAGCGTCGGGGAACAACGAGCAGTACTTC. Amino acid sequence: CASSVGLASGNNEQYF.

V and J are TRBV29-1 and TRBJ1-1; D is undetermined. The CDR3 covers 13 residues. The V end lost 0 bases, the J end lost 1 base, and 6 bases lay between the germline ends. The germline gives CDR1 SQVTM, CDR2 ANQGSEA. CDR3: CSVEDEKNTEAFF. The DNA of the CDR3 is TGCAGCGTTGAAGATGAGAAGAACACTGAAGCTTTCTTT.

This chain uses TRBV5-4 with TRBJ2-2, with TRBD2 matching 8 bases. Germline V gene lookup returns CDR1 SGHNT and CDR2 YYREEE (reference sequence). The CDR3 extends over 18 amino acids. Unmatched junction bases numbered 9, after V lost 0 bases and J lost 2 bases. The CDR3 spells CASSLGRGGARNTGELFF. CDR3 DNA sequence: TGTGCCAGCAGCTTGGGCCGGGGGGGCGCGAGAAACACCGGGGAGCTGTTTTTT.

The chain recombines TRBV5-6 with TRBJ2-4; a possible D gene is TRBD2 (6 bases). The CDR3 loop spans 16 amino acids. The V end was cut by 0 bases, the J end by 9 bases, with 19 bases between. CDR1 and CDR2 (germline): SGHDT, YYEEEE. In nucleotides, the CDR3 is TGTGCCAGCAGCTTGGGCCCCGGGACTCGGGTCGGCATTCAGTACTTC. Its protein is CASSLGPGTRVGIQYF.

The chain uses TRBV5-1 and TRBJ1-1; D is undetermined. The CDR3 is 12 residues long. CDR1 and CDR2 from the germline V gene are SGHRS and YFSETQ. V was pared by 0 bases and J by 8 bases, with 8 bases between. CDR3: CASSLVGREAFF. The DNA of the CDR3 is TGCGCCAGCAGCTTGGTCGGGAGAGAAGCTTTCTTT.

This clone was detected a few times. This rearrangement joins TRBV12-1 to TRBJ1-1. TRBV12-1 is described as a pseudogene. This CDR3 region has 12 residues. CDR3 loop: CASSFRETEAFF. DNA for the CDR3: TGTGCCAGCAGCTTTAGGGAAACTGAAGCTTTCTTT.

In the case of this clone: Compared with germline, one end of the junction differs, possibly owing to a read error. J is TRBJ2-5 and V is TRBV5-8, with 7 bases fitting TRBD1. The CDR3 loop spans 16 amino acids. The germline V gene has CDR1 SGHTS and CDR2 YDEGEE. CDR3 sequence: CASTTDSGTVQKTQYF. The CDR3 coding sequence is TGTGCCAGCACTACGGACTCCGGGACAGTCCAAAAGACCCAGTACTTC.

V and J are TRBV7-8 and TRBJ1-4; TRBD1 might be the D (6 bases). V was shortened by 1 base and J by 4 bases, with 10 bases between the two germline ends. Germline V gene data show CDR1 as SGHVS and CDR2 as FQNEAQ. The CDR3 is 15 amino acids. The CDR3 here is CASSLGQGYNEKLFF. In DNA form, the CDR3 reads TGTGCCAGCAGCTTAGGGCAGGGGTATAATGAAAAACTGTTTTTT.

This clone came up once. In DNA form, the CDR3 reads TGTGCCAGCAGTGAAGCGAGTGTACTCTACGAGCAGTACTTC. This translates into CASSEASVLYEQYF. The chain uses TRBV2 and TRBJ2-7, with D unresolved. V gave up 0 bases and J gave up 3 bases, with 9 bases separating them. The length of the CDR3 is 14 residues. CDR1 and CDR2 (germline): SNHLY, FYNNEI.

The chain is built from TRBV2 and TRBJ1-5; D is uncertain. This CDR3 comprises 16 residues. Trimming removed 4 bases at V and 0 bases at J, with 13 bases between. Germline CDR1 reads SNHLY; CDR2 reads FYNNEI. In DNA, the CDR3 is TGTGCCAGCAGTGCAACGATTGGGGTTAGCAATCAGCCCCAGCATTTT. It yields the protein CASSATIGVSNQPQHF. Full variable domain (outside the CDR3, taken from reference TRBV2 and TRBJ1-5): EPEVTQTPSHQVTQMGQEVILRCVPISNHLYFYWYRQILGQKVEFLVSFYNNEISEKSEIFDDQFSVERPDGSNFTLKIRSTKLEDSAMYFCASSATIGVSNQPQHFGDGTRLSIL.

This clone came up once. The chain couples TRBV19 to TRBJ2-3, with D tentatively TRBD2 (5 bases). The CDR3 has 14 amino acids. Germline CDR1 LNHDA, CDR2 SQIVND (reference sequence). With 5 bases removed from V and 1 base from J, the gap between germline ends came to 10 bases. The CDR3 region is CASSVFSGTDTQYF. The CDR3 nucleotides read TGTGCCAGTAGTGTATTTAGCGGCACAGATACGCAGTATTTT.

This clone was counted a few times. J is TRBJ2-5 and V is TRBV6-4; 8 bases align to TRBD1. V lost 6 bases to trimming and J lost 2 bases; unmatched junction nucleotides: 8. Germline V lookup: CDR1 MRHNA, CDR2 SNTAGT. The CDR3 totals 15 residues. In nucleotides, the CDR3 is TGTGCCAGCAGATCGGACAGGGACGTTCAAGAGACCCAGTACTTC. It is translated as CASRSDRDVQETQYF.

In this sample, this clone turned up once. The V gene is TRBV7-6, the J gene TRBJ2-5; D ambiguous. Trimming shortened V by 2 bases and J by 2 bases, and 6 bases separated the two germline ends. This CDR3 comprises 13 residues. Germline CDR1 is SGHVS and CDR2 is FNYEAQ. CDR3 amino acids: CASSLQRQETQYF. DNA of the CDR3: TGTGCCAGCAGCTTACAACGACAAGAGACCCAGTACTTC. Drawing the rest from reference TRBV7-6 and TRBJ2-5, the complete variable domain is GAGVSQSPRYKVTKRGQDVALRCDPISGHVSLYWYRQALGQGPEFLTYFNYEAQQDKSGLPNDRFSAERPEGSISTLTIQRTEQRDSAMYRCASSLQRQETQYFGPGTRLLVL.

The chain uses TRBV5-1 and TRBJ2-5; 14 bases are shared with TRBD2. Germline V gene lookup returns CDR1 SGHRS and CDR2 YFSETQ. The V and J ends lost 3 bases and 4 bases, in that order; junction bases with no gene match: 5. CDR3 length: 16 residues. CDR3 sequence reads: CASSWTSGGPGETQYF. The CDR3, as DNA: TGCGCCAGCAGCTGGACTAGCGGGGGGCCGGGAGAGACCCAGTACTTC.

The chain is built from TRBV29-1 and TRBJ1-1; D is perhaps TRBD1 (5 bases). This CDR3 has 12 amino acids. Germline V gene lookup returns CDR1 SQVTM and CDR2 ANQGSEA. Trimming removed 3 bases at V and 1 base at J, with 6 bases between. The CDR3 DNA reads as TGCAGCGTTGATGACAGGAACACTGAAGCTTTCTTT. Encoded protein: CSVDDRNTEAFF.

The chain recombines TRBV7-2 with TRBJ1-3; maybe TRBD1 (6 bases). V lost 5 bases and J 4 bases, leaving 15 bases between the germline ends. There are 15 residues in the CDR3. Looked up from germline, CDR1 is SGHTA and CDR2 is FQGNSA. The CDR3 region is CASSRGGTSGNTIYF. CDR3 bases: TGTGCCAGCAGCCGAGGGGGTACCTCAGGAAACACCATATATTTT.

CDR3 in amino acids: CASSGGQRSTDTQYF. CDR3 in DNA: TGTGCCAGCTCTGGGGGACAGCGAAGCACAGATACGCAGTATTTT. The V and J genes are TRBV18 and TRBJ2-3, with TRBD1 matching 7 bases. The CDR3 contains 15 residues. The ends lost 6 bases at V and 0 bases at J; junction bases unmatched: 6. Per germline, CDR1 KGHSH and CDR2 LQKENI.

The chain recombines TRBV5-1 with TRBJ2-5; D unclear. The V gene's germline CDR1 is SGHRS and CDR2 YFSETQ. The CDR3 sequence is 12 residues long. Trimming removed 1 base at V and 4 bases at J, with 5 bases between. The CDR3 is CASSLSLETQYF. The CDR3 DNA reads TGCGCCAGCAGCTTGAGTTTAGAGACCCAGTACTTC.

The genes are TRBV29-1 and TRBJ2-7; D remains ambiguous. CDR1 and CDR2 from the germline V gene are SQVTM and ANQGSEA. This CDR3 region has 12 residues. With 2 bases removed from V and 6 bases from J, the gap between germline ends came to 11 bases. The CDR3 region is CSVEIQPGEQYF. The CDR3 DNA follows: TGCAGCGTTGAAATACAGCCTGGCGAGCAGTACTTC.